Below, 30 T cell receptor beta chains from the same sample are listed, as sequenced in a study of metastatic and nonmetastatic thyroid tumors. All patients were untreated before thyroid surgery. Through MiXCR, TCRdb re-clonotyped the PCR reads. The sample includes 6,000 to 8,000 clones, roughly a quarter of them seen just once. Specimen: adjacent normal tissue. All receptors come from a female donor with papillary thyroid cancer or a benign thyroid nodule (not recorded which). Some clones in this sample may be carry-over from other donors' samples.

This clone was seen a few times. The rearrangement joins TRBV28 to TRBJ2-3; D uncertain. The CDR3 is 14 amino acids. V was shortened by 6 bases and J by 2 bases, with 12 bases between the two germline ends. Germline values: CDR1 MDHEN, CDR2 SYDVKM. The CDR3 bases are TGTGCCAGCAGAGATCACCATCCCACAGATACGCAGTATTTT. This gives the protein CASRDHHPTDTQYF.

This clone was seen more than once but under ten times. This sequence joins TRBV12-3 or TRBV12-4 and TRBJ1-5, with unresolved D. The CDR3 loop spans 15 amino acids. V lost 8 bases and J 3 bases, leaving 17 bases between the germline ends. CDR3 region: CASRPPRDANQPQHF. The CDR3 DNA sequence: TGTGCCAGCCGCCCCCCGAGGGATGCCAATCAGCCCCAGCATTTT.

This clone occurred a few times. This rearrangement joins TRBV28 to TRBJ2-7; D unresolved. Per germline, CDR1 MDHEN and CDR2 SYDVKM. CDR3 length: 12 amino acids. Trimming removed 7 bases from V and 5 bases from J, with 12 bases in between. CDR3 nucleotide sequence: TGTGCCAGCATGGGCCAGGTCCACGAGCAGTACTTC. It encodes CASMGQVHEQYF.

This clone is medium-sized within its sample. The rearrangement links TRBV20-1 to TRBJ2-1; no definite D call. Trimming cost V 4 bases and J 5 bases, with 9 bases left between them. The CDR3 has 12 residues. Germline-derived CDR1 and CDR2 are DFQATT and SNEGSKA (reference sequence). Written as DNA, the CDR3 is TGCAGTGCTAAAAAAGTAAACAATGAGCAGTTCTTC. Residues: CSAKKVNNEQFF.

About this clone itself: The CDR3 ends on some other residue instead of the conserved phenylalanine or tryptophan, so this is likely a read error. The chain links TRBV29-1 to TRBJ2-2; D remains unclear. Germline V gene lookup returns CDR1 SQVTM and CDR2 ANQGSEA. V lost 4 bases and J lost 0, with 12 bases in between. The CDR3 has 15 residues. This CDR3 is CSVGRIRANTGELFS. The CDR3 DNA follows: TGCAGCGTTGGTCGGATCCGGGCGAACACCGGGGAGCTGTTTTCT.

The chain has TRBV7-8 and TRBJ1-3, with 8 bases lining up with TRBD1. The CDR3 length is 15 residues. CDR1 and CDR2 (germline): SGHVS, FQNEAQ. Trimming removed 4 bases from V and 7 bases from J; junction bases left unmatched: 9. Written as DNA, the CDR3 is TGTGCCAGCAGCTCCGGACAGGGATACGGGAACACCATATATTTT. Amino acid sequence: CASSSGQGYGNTIYF.

This clone is termed medium-sized. The chain combines TRBV11-3 with TRBJ1-1; D perhaps matches TRBD1 (5 bases). Trimming pared 1 base from V and 10 bases from J, leaving 13 bases between. Per the germline V gene, CDR1 is SGHNT and CDR2 is YENEEA. The length of the CDR3 is 13 residues. CDR3 residues: CASSLGQGMRAFF. DNA for the CDR3: TGTGCCAGCAGCTTAGGGCAGGGTATGAGAGCTTTCTTT.

Within the sample, this clone is medium-sized. V is TRBV12-3 or TRBV12-4 and J is TRBJ2-1; D could derive from TRBD1 or TRBD2 (6 bases each). CDR3 length: 14 amino acids. V lost 3 bases and J lost 5, with 11 bases in between. The CDR3 sequence: CASSFGGGNNEQFF. The CDR3 coding sequence is TGTGCCAGCAGTTTTGGAGGGGGGAACAATGAGCAGTTCTTC.

Within the sample, this clone is medium-sized. V usage is TRBV27 and J usage is TRBJ2-5; 10 bases match TRBD2. Losses at the gene ends were 4 bases for V and 5 bases for J; bases not matched to a gene: 4. Germline V gene data show CDR1 as MNHEY and CDR2 as SMNVEV (reference sequence). This CDR3 region has 14 residues. Written as DNA, the CDR3 is TGTGCCAGCAGTTGGGCTAGCGGGAGTGAGACCCAGTACTTC. It translates to CASSWASGSETQYF.

Regarding this clone: Other DNA sequences within the sample encode an identical CDR3. V and J are TRBV12-3 or TRBV12-4 and TRBJ2-7, with a tentative D call TRBD2 (6 bases). Trimming took off 3 bases at V and 4 bases at J, with 13 bases between the two ends. The CDR3 contains 14 residues. Written as DNA, the CDR3 is TGTGCCAGCAGTTTTGGTGGGAGGAAGTACGAGCAGTACTTC. Translating gives CASSFGGRKYEQYF.

This clone was counted only a few times. This rearrangement joins TRBV6-1 to TRBJ2-2; D gene uncertain. The length of the CDR3 is 11 residues. Germline loops: CDR1 MNHNS, CDR2 SASEGT. The germline V and J ends were trimmed by 8 bases and 9 bases, with 10 bases remaining between them. The CDR3 spells CASGRRWELFF. The CDR3 coding sequence is TGTGCCAGCGGCCGGCGTTGGGAGCTGTTTTTT.

This clone is medium-sized (0.01 to 0.1%) within its sample. V is TRBV7-9 and J is TRBJ1-1, with unresolved D. Germline V gene data show CDR1 as SEHNR and CDR2 as FQNEAQ (reference sequence). Trimming cost V 5 bases and J 4 bases, with 5 bases left between them. CDR3 length equals 11 residues. The CDR3 spells CASSTSTEAFF. The CDR3 bases are TGTGCCAGCAGCACTTCCACTGAAGCTTTCTTT.

This clone was observed a handful of times. The J gene is TRBJ2-3, the V gene TRBV24-1, with D perhaps TRBD1 (6 bases). The CDR3 is 14 residues long. The germline gives CDR1 KGHDR, CDR2 SFDVKD. Between the trimmed V and J ends, which lost 3 bases and 6 bases, there was a span of 12 bases. The CDR3 here is CATSDAGQGDTQYF. CDR3 DNA sequence: TGTGCCACCAGTGATGCCGGGCAGGGGGATACGCAGTATTTT.

This clone was seen more than once but under ten times. The chain is built from TRBV2 and TRBJ1-1; TRBD1 agrees at 9 bases. This CDR3 region has 14 residues. Unmatched junction bases numbered 4, after V lost 4 bases and J lost 4 bases. Germline lookup yields CDR1 SNHLY and CDR2 FYNNEI. The CDR3 sequence is CASSADRGSTEAFF. CDR3 coding DNA: TGTGCCAGCAGTGCGGACAGGGGAAGCACTGAAGCTTTCTTT.

The chain carries TRBV6-5 and TRBJ1-2; the D gene is possibly TRBD1 (5 bases). V lost 0 bases and J lost 1, with 9 bases in between. Germline CDR1 is MNHEY and CDR2 is SVGAGI. The CDR3 has 15 amino acids. Written as DNA, the CDR3 is TGTGCCAGCAGTTACTCTGGGGGGAGTAACTATGGCTACACCTTC. Its protein is CASSYSGGSNYGYTF.

V gene TRBV2 combines with J gene TRBJ1-2; D call uncertain. This CDR3 comprises 15 residues. Germline lookup yields CDR1 SNHLY and CDR2 FYNNEI. V was cut by 0 bases and J by 4 bases, with 12 bases left in between. The CDR3 reads CASSEARGDGYGYTF. CDR3 DNA sequence: TGTGCCAGCAGTGAAGCGCGGGGAGACGGCTATGGCTACACCTTC.

This chain uses TRBV6-4 with TRBJ2-7; a possible D gene is TRBD1 (6 bases). The CDR3 is 15 amino acids. Germline V gives CDR1 MRHNA, CDR2 SNTAGT. The V end was cut by 6 bases, the J end by 2 bases, with 17 bases between. CDR3 bases: TGTGCCAGCAGCTCCAGGGGCAGCCGAACCTACGAGCAGTACTTC. This translates into CASSSRGSRTYEQYF.

The chain links TRBV5-1 to TRBJ2-5; 7 bases are a match to TRBD1. After removal of 4 bases from V and 2 bases from J, the junction contained 11 bases not matched to a gene. This CDR3 comprises 16 residues. Germline V gene sequence: CDR1 SGHRS, CDR2 YFSETQ. CDR3 nucleotide sequence: TGCGCCAGCAGCCCAACTGCCCGGACAGGACAAGAGACCCAGTACTTC. It codes for CASSPTARTGQETQYF.

This clone is categorized as medium-sized. The chain carries TRBV20-1 and TRBJ2-1; the match to TRBD1 covers 7 bases. Germline V gene data show CDR1 as DFQATT and CDR2 as SNEGSKA (reference sequence). V lost 6 bases and J lost 4; bases outside the gene matches: 3. This CDR3 has 12 residues. The CDR3 sequence is CSALDRYNEQFF. Here the CDR3 DNA reads TGCAGTGCCTTGGACAGGTACAATGAGCAGTTCTTC.

This clone was recorded at least ten times. The chain employs TRBV9 and TRBJ2-6; D remains ambiguous. Germline loops: CDR1 SGDLS, CDR2 YYNGEE. V was shortened by 1 base and J by 2 bases, with 10 bases between the two germline ends. The CDR3 has 16 residues. CDR3 loop: CASSVTSDPGANVLTF. CDR3 DNA sequence: TGTGCCAGCAGCGTAACGTCAGACCCTGGGGCCAACGTCCTGACTTTC.

The chain couples TRBV5-1 to TRBJ2-1; TRBD2 matches 9 bases. J was trimmed by 6 bases and V by 5 bases; bases with no gene match: 3. Germline V gives CDR1 SGHRS, CDR2 YFSETQ. This CDR3 has 13 amino acids. The CDR3 reads CASSSGSFNEQFF. In DNA, the CDR3 is TGCGCCAGCAGTAGCGGGAGTTTCAATGAGCAGTTCTTC.

Details on this clone: The junction departs from germline at one end; a sequencing error may be responsible. The chain carries TRBV20-1 and TRBJ1-3, with unresolved D. Germline lookup yields CDR1 DFQATT and CDR2 SNEGSKA (reference sequence). This CDR3 has 16 amino acids. CDR3 loop: CSATPTSLESGNTIYF. The CDR3 nucleotides are TGCAGTGCTACCCCCACCTCTCTTGAGTCTGGAAACACCATATACTTT.

This clone is medium-sized by share. This chain connects TRBV12-5 to TRBJ1-1; 9 nucleotides align to TRBD1. This CDR3 has 16 amino acids. The junction had 5 bases not matched to a gene; V was cut back by 2 bases and J by 1 base. Germline loops: CDR1 LGHNT, CDR2 FRNRAP. For the CDR3, the DNA is TGTGCTAGTGGTTTGACGGGGACAGGGTGGAACACTGAAGCTTTCTTT. It yields the protein CASGLTGTGWNTEAFF.

The chain links TRBV27 to TRBJ2-2; no definite D call. The CDR3 contains 14 residues. Trimming shortened V by 3 bases and J by 0 bases, and 5 bases separated the two germline ends. Germline V lookup: CDR1 MNHEY, CDR2 SMNVEV (reference sequence). CDR3: CASSFQSNTGELFF. In DNA, the CDR3 is TGTGCCAGCAGTTTCCAGTCGAACACCGGGGAGCTGTTTTTT.

This clone showed up just a few times. J is TRBJ1-2 and V is TRBV28; TRBD1 agrees at 7 bases. Germline V gene sequence: CDR1 MDHEN, CDR2 SYDVKM. The trim removed 4 bases at V and 4 bases at J, leaving 0 bases unmatched. CDR3 size: 12 residues. CDR3 coding DNA: TGTGCCAGCAGTTCAGGGGGCTATGGCTACACCTTC. Protein: CASSSGGYGYTF.

A few counts support this clone. In nucleotides, the CDR3 is TGTGCCAGCAGCGAGACTAGCGGACTAGACGGCGGGGAGCTGTTTTTT. This codes for CASSETSGLDGGELFF. J is TRBJ2-2 and V is TRBV6-1; 9 bases are a match to TRBD2. The J segment lost 7 bases and the V segment lost 6 bases, leaving 12 bases of the junction unmatched. The CDR3 contains 16 residues. Germline CDR1 MNHNS, CDR2 SASEGT.

This clone was observed many times. This specimen includes other DNA sequences encoding the same CDR3. The chain uses TRBV7-9 and TRBJ2-7; tentatively, D is TRBD1 or TRBD2 (5 bases each). The V gene lost 4 bases and the J gene lost 5 bases, with 18 bases spanning the gap. Germline V gene lookup returns CDR1 SEHNR and CDR2 FQNEAQ (reference sequence). The CDR3 extends over 15 amino acids. In DNA form, the CDR3 reads TGTGCCAGCAGCTCGTCATCGGGGCCGGGAAACGAGCAGTACGTC. Its protein product is CASSSSSGPGNEQYV.

For this clone: This may be a read error, as it is one base from a much larger clone. The conserved phenylalanine or tryptophan is not found at the CDR3 terminus, so this likely reflects a read error. The chain uses TRBV18 and TRBJ2-1; 7 bases fit TRBD2. Germline trimming cut 2 bases from V and 7 bases from J; bases unmatched to any gene: 8. The CDR3 sequence is 15 residues long. Germline V gene sequence: CDR1 KGHSH, CDR2 LQKENI. The CDR3 region is CASSPGAGDINEQFL. CDR3 coding DNA: TGTGCCAGCTCACCAGGGGCGGGAGACATAAATGAGCAGTTCCTC.

This chain links TRBV10-3 with TRBJ2-3; D not resolved. Germline CDR1 reads ENHRY; CDR2 reads SYGVKD. V was trimmed by 10 bases and J by 1 base, leaving 15 bases between them. The CDR3 totals 14 residues. The CDR3 region has the DNA TGTGCCACCCAAAAAGGTCTTGGCACAGATACGCAGTATTTT. This codes for CATQKGLGTDTQYF.

The V call is TRBV20-1, the J call TRBJ1-5; TRBD1 is a possible D gene (6 bases). The CDR3 contains 13 residues. From germline, CDR1 is DFQATT and CDR2 SNEGSKA (reference sequence). V was shortened by 3 bases and J by 2 bases, with 8 bases between the two germline ends. CDR3 residues: CSARGGGNQPQHF. CDR3 nucleotides: TGCAGTGCTAGGGGGGGCGGCAATCAGCCCCAGCATTTT.